Below, 29 T cell receptor beta chains from the same sample are listed, as sequenced in a study of spatial heterogeneity in lung cancer. A single record per CDR3 protein comes from TCRdb applying MiXCR to the 5' RACE reads. The table includes more than 85,000 distinct CDR3 sequences, around 9% detected once. Noted time point: sample taken at primary tumor resection. Whole RNA, isolated from tumor, nontumor lung or frozen PBMC, was sequenced without prior sorting. This specimen consisted of PBMCs, obtained at surgery. These TCRs come from a male donor with early-stage non-small cell lung cancer.

This clonotype has ten or more counts. The rearrangement joins TRBV28 to TRBJ2-4, with D possibly being TRBD2 (6 bases). The CDR3 is 14 residues long. The germline V gene encodes CDR1 MDHEN and CDR2 SYDVKM. With 6 bases removed from V and 3 bases from J, the gap between germline ends came to 12 bases. The CDR3: CASSTVGGKNIQYF. Written as DNA, the CDR3 is TGTGCCAGCAGCACAGTGGGGGGCAAAAACATTCAGTACTTC.

There are a few counts of this clonotype. This sequence joins TRBV25-1 and TRBJ1-5, with TRBD1 as a possible D gene (5 bases). The V gene lost 3 bases and the J gene lost 8 bases, with 14 bases spanning the gap. The CDR3 extends over 14 amino acids. CDR1 is MGHDK and CDR2 is SYGVNS in the germline V gene. CDR3 loop: CASSDPGAGKPQHF. The CDR3 DNA reads as TGTGCCAGCAGTGACCCCGGGGCCGGTAAGCCCCAGCATTTT.

This clonotype has only a few counts. The V and J genes are TRBV12-3 or TRBV12-4 and TRBJ2-5; 9 bases align to TRBD2. The V and J ends lost 5 bases and 11 bases, in that order; junction bases with no gene match: 12. CDR3 size: 14 residues. The CDR3 nucleotides are TGTGCCAGCAGTCCCTCCACGCCTAGCGGGGTACAGTACTTC. Amino acids: CASSPSTPSGVQYF.

This clonotype was picked up many times. The chain is built from TRBV9 and TRBJ2-5; a possible D gene is TRBD2 (5 bases). Germline V gives CDR1 SGDLS, CDR2 YYNGEE. CDR3 length: 15 residues. V lost 4 bases and J 5 bases, leaving 18 bases between the germline ends. The CDR3 DNA reads as TGTGCCAGCAGCTCCGGGATCCTTGGGAAGGAGACCCAGTACTTC. Protein: CASSSGILGKETQYF.

This clonotype was seen a handful of times. The chain has TRBV5-1 and TRBJ2-7; D may be TRBD1 (5 bases). V was clipped by 3 bases and J by 5 bases, with 12 bases between them. The CDR3 is 13 residues long. Germline V CDR1 and CDR2: SGHRS, YFSETQ. CDR3 loop: CASSSGQPNEQYF. CDR3 in DNA: TGCGCCAGCAGCTCTGGACAACCCAACGAGCAGTACTTC.

Only a few counts were recorded for this clonotype. The chain's CDR3 is CSVDPGTTNYGYTF. CDR3 nucleotide sequence: TGCAGCGTTGACCCGGGGACGACTAACTATGGCTACACCTTC. V usage is TRBV29-1 and J usage is TRBJ1-2; D is perhaps TRBD1 (5 bases). Between the trimmed V and J ends, which lost 3 bases and 0 bases, there was a span of 11 bases. The germline V gene has CDR1 SQVTM and CDR2 ANQGSEA. CDR3 length equals 14 residues. Supplemented by reference TRBV29-1 and TRBJ1-2, the full variable domain reads SAVISQKPSRDICQRGTSLTIQCQVDSQVTMMFWYRQQPGQSLTLIATANQGSEATYESGFVIDKFPISRPNLTFSTLTVSNMSPEDSSIYLCSVDPGTTNYGYTFGSGTRLTVV.

This clonotype was observed a handful of times. This chain uses TRBV20-1 with TRBJ2-4; D is unresolved. This CDR3 contains 15 residues. Per the germline V gene, CDR1 is DFQATT and CDR2 is SNEGSKA (reference sequence). V lost 6 bases to trimming and J lost 6 bases, with 21 bases between them. CDR3 in DNA: TGCAGTGCCAAGGCAGAGAGGCTCACCGGAAACATTCAGTACTTC. Amino acids: CSAKAERLTGNIQYF.

The chain has TRBV9 and TRBJ2-3; D remains unclear. The CDR3 is 14 residues long. CDR1 SGDLS and CDR2 YYNGEE come from the germline V gene. Trimming removed 6 bases at V and 3 bases at J, with 14 bases between. The CDR3 sequence: CASTMGYGTDTQYF. For the CDR3, the DNA is TGTGCCAGCACAATGGGGTACGGGACAGATACGCAGTATTTT.

This clonotype was counted between two and nine times. V gene TRBV20-1 combines with J gene TRBJ1-1; D is unclear. Per germline, CDR1 DFQATT and CDR2 SNEGSKA (reference sequence). V lost 0 bases to trimming and J lost 1 base, with 9 bases between them. The length of the CDR3 is 14 residues. CDR3 in DNA: TGCAGTGCTAGAGAACTTGACCCGAACACTGAAGCTTTCTTT. Its translation is CSARELDPNTEAFF.

The CDR3 region has the DNA TGCAGCGGGGGGGGTGCCAACACTGAAGCTTTCTTT. Protein product: CSGGGANTEAFF. The rearrangement uses TRBV29-1 and TRBJ1-1; a possible D gene is TRBD1 (5 bases). V was clipped by 7 bases and J by 2 bases, with 11 bases between them. The CDR3 covers 12 residues. The germline CDR1 and CDR2 sequences are SQVTM and ANQGSEA.

The chain joins TRBV29-1 to TRBJ2-1; perhaps D is TRBD1 or TRBD2 (5 bases each). This CDR3 region has 14 residues. Germline-derived CDR1 and CDR2 are SQVTM and ANQGSEA. Between the trimmed V and J ends, which lost 5 bases and 3 bases, there was a span of 14 bases. The CDR3 protein is CSVPRGADYNEQFF. CDR3 DNA sequence: TGCAGCGTTCCCCGAGGGGCGGACTACAATGAGCAGTTCTTC.

This chain links TRBV12-3 or TRBV12-4 with TRBJ2-1; 7 bases map to TRBD1. The V segment lost 6 bases and the J segment 4 bases; nucleotides outside the gene matches: 3. The CDR3 loop spans 13 amino acids. CDR3 nucleotide sequence: TGTGCCAGCAGCCAGACAGGGTACAATGAGCAGTTCTTC. Its translation is CASSQTGYNEQFF.

This clonotype appeared many times. The CDR3 region has the DNA TGTGCCAGCAGCATAACAGGCAATCAGCCCCAGCATTTT. Translation: CASSITGNQPQHF. The chain carries TRBV9 and TRBJ1-5; no clear D. The V and J ends lost 4 bases and 2 bases respectively, with 7 bases between them. In germline, CDR1 is SGDLS, CDR2 YYNGEE. This CDR3 is 13 amino acids long.

This clonotype was seen a handful of times. The gene calls are TRBV11-1 and TRBJ1-1; 10 nucleotides agree with TRBD1. Trimming cost V 6 bases and J 0 bases; bases outside gene matches: 10. Looked up from germline, CDR1 is SGHAT and CDR2 is FQDESV (reference sequence). There are 17 residues in the CDR3. CDR3 coding DNA: TGTGCCAGCAGTTCCGGGACAGGGGCCCCCCTGAACACTGAAGCTTTCTTT. Translating it yields CASSSGTGAPLNTEAFF.

This clonotype was counted at least ten times. J is TRBJ1-6 and V is TRBV25-1; unclear D gene. In germline, CDR1 is MGHDK, CDR2 SYGVNS. V was pared by 0 bases and J by 11 bases, with 14 bases between. The CDR3 extends over 15 amino acids. DNA of the CDR3: TGTGCCAGCAGTGAATATTTGGGCAAGAATACACCCCTCCACTTT. This encodes CASSEYLGKNTPLHF.

This clonotype was found a few times. CDR3 nucleotides: TGCAGTGGGGGGGTACAGGGCTACAATGAGCAGTTCTTC. Translation gives CSGGVQGYNEQFF. The chain carries TRBV20-1 and TRBJ2-1; D may match TRBD1 or TRBD2 (6 bases each). The CDR3 length is 13 residues. Germline values: CDR1 DFQATT, CDR2 SNEGSKA (reference sequence). V was pared by 7 bases and J by 3 bases, with 13 bases between.

The rearrangement links TRBV28 to TRBJ2-7; TRBD2 matches 11 bases. With 3 bases clipped from V and 6 bases from J, the junction kept 10 bases outside the gene matches. CDR3 length: 16 amino acids. Germline lookup yields CDR1 MDHEN and CDR2 SYDVKM. The CDR3 DNA sequence: TGTGCCAGCAGTTTTGATACGACTAGCGGGAAGTTCGAGCAGTACTTC. The encoded protein is CASSFDTTSGKFEQYF.

This clonotype was recorded a few times. J is TRBJ2-3 and V is TRBV28; 8 bases are a match to TRBD1. Germline CDR1 MDHEN, CDR2 SYDVKM. V lost 10 bases, J lost 2 bases, and 14 bases stayed unmatched. CDR3 length: 16 residues. CDR3 bases: TGTGCCATCCTCCTTTTCGGACAGGGATTCACAGATACGCAGTATTTT. This codes for CAILLFGQGFTDTQYF.

This clonotype occurred many times. This chain joins TRBV11-2 and TRBJ2-5; 7 nucleotides agree with TRBD2. Unmatched junction bases numbered 9, after V lost 3 bases and J lost 5 bases. Germline CDR1 SGHAT, CDR2 FQNNGV. This CDR3 is built from 15 residues. The CDR3, as DNA: TGTGCCAGCAGCTTCGACGGGAGGCCCAGGGAGACCCAGTACTTC. This sequence encodes CASSFDGRPRETQYF.

This clonotype was counted only a few times. V gene TRBV29-1 combines with J gene TRBJ1-1, with a tentative D call TRBD1 (6 bases). The CDR3 length is 11 residues. V lost 7 bases and J lost 12, with 18 bases in between. Germline V gene lookup returns CDR1 SQVTM and CDR2 ANQGSEA. CDR3 coding DNA: TGCAGCGCCCGGACAGTCTCAAGAACTTTCTTT. Its protein product is CSARTVSRTFF. Filled out from reference TRBV29-1 and TRBJ1-1, the complete variable domain reads SAVISQKPSRDICQRGTSLTIQCQVDSQVTMMFWYRQQPGQSLTLIATANQGSEATYESGFVIDKFPISRPNLTFSTLTVSNMSPEDSSIYLCSARTVSRTFFGQGTRLTVV.

The chain's CDR3 is CASSPQGVAQYF. The CDR3 bases are TGTGCCAGCAGTCCCCAGGGGGTCGCGCAGTACTTC. The V gene is TRBV2, the J gene TRBJ2-7, with 7 bases fitting TRBD1. The germline V gene has CDR1 SNHLY and CDR2 FYNNEI. This CDR3 spans 12 amino acids. J gave up 9 bases and V 5 bases, and 7 bases lay outside the gene matches.

A few counts support this clonotype. At one end, the junction sequence differs from germline, possibly due to a read error. The chain couples TRBV6-6 to TRBJ1-1; D not certain. CDR3 length: 14 residues. The germline V gene has CDR1 MNHNY and CDR2 SVGAGI (reference sequence). The CDR3 nucleotides read TGTACCAGCAGTTCCCTTTCCGGGAACACTGAAGCTTTCTTT. This encodes CTSSSLSGNTEAFF.

The chain carries TRBV12-3 or TRBV12-4 and TRBJ2-7; D is uncertain. V shed 5 bases and J shed 1 base, with 12 bases lying between them. The CDR3 length is 14 residues. The CDR3 DNA reads TGTGCCAGCAGTACAGAGACATATTCCTACGAGCAGTACTTC. This translates into CASSTETYSYEQYF.

This clonotype has only a few counts. J is TRBJ2-1 and V is TRBV10-3; 10 bases agree with TRBD1. Trimming removed 0 bases from V and 6 bases from J; junction bases left unmatched: 2. CDR3 length equals 15 residues. Germline V gene lookup returns CDR1 ENHRY and CDR2 SYGVKD. The CDR3 DNA reads as TGTGCCATCAGTGAGTCAAGGGACAGGGGCAATGAGCAGTTCTTC. Protein product: CAISESRDRGNEQFF.

This clonotype was detected only a few times. The V and J genes are TRBV6-2 or TRBV6-3 and TRBJ2-7; perhaps TRBD1 as D (7 bases). The germline V gene encodes CDR1 MNHEY and CDR2 SVGEGT. The CDR3 runs 15 residues. V was shortened by 5 bases and J by 3 bases, with 17 bases between the two germline ends. The CDR3 reads CASSRTAGQYYEQYF. Here the CDR3 DNA reads TGTGCCAGCAGTCGGACCGCGGGACAGTACTACGAGCAGTACTTC.

The V and J genes are TRBV7-2 and TRBJ2-1, with 14 nucleotides matching TRBD2. The trim removed 5 bases at V and 15 bases at J, leaving 12 bases unmatched. Germline V gives CDR1 SGHTA, CDR2 FQGNSA. The CDR3 runs 15 residues. CDR3 sequence: CASSLRLAGGPNRFF. The CDR3 bases are TGTGCCAGCAGCCTTAGACTAGCGGGGGGGCCTAACCGGTTCTTC. Complete variable domain (other parts from reference TRBV7-2 and TRBJ2-1): GAGVSQSPSNKVTEKGKDVELRCDPISGHTALYWYRQSLGQGLEFLIYFQGNSAPDKSGLPSDRFSAERTGGSVSTLTIQRTQQEDSAVYLCASSLRLAGGPNRFFGPGTRLTVL.

This clonotype was seen ten or more times. The chain combines TRBV28 with TRBJ2-1, with D uncertain. The CDR3 runs 12 residues. Germline lookup yields CDR1 MDHEN and CDR2 SYDVKM. CDR3 DNA sequence: TGTGCGACGCACGACACCTACAATGAGCAGTTCTTC. The encoded protein is CATHDTYNEQFF.

Worth noting for this clonotype: This may be a read error, as it is one base from a much larger clone. CDR3: CARSQAWTSGIIQYF. CDR3 DNA: TGCGCCAGGAGCCAAGCCTGGACTAGCGGTATCATTCAGTACTTC. The rearrangement uses TRBV4-3 and TRBJ2-4; 10 bases fit TRBD2. The CDR3 sequence is 15 residues long. Germline CDR1 and CDR2: LGHNA and YSLEER.

This clonotype was counted at least ten times. V and J are TRBV5-1 and TRBJ1-1, with TRBD1 matching 8 bases. Germline V lookup: CDR1 SGHRS, CDR2 YFSETQ. Trimming at V came to 0 bases and at J to 1 base, leaving 5 bases not matched to a gene. This CDR3 has 16 amino acids. The CDR3 sequence: CASSLVQGAQNTEAFF. CDR3 in DNA: TGCGCCAGCAGCTTGGTTCAGGGGGCTCAGAACACTGAAGCTTTCTTT.